Listed below are T cell receptor beta chains from one sample, sequenced in a study of T-cell memory formation after mild COVID-19. TCRdb re-analysed the 5' RACE reads in MiXCR, keeping a single row per CDR3 protein. Of about 430,000 distinct CDR3 sequences listed, roughly 24% were seen once; the top ten hold 7% to 9.5%. The sequenced sample consisted of PBMCs or a T cell subset sorted from them (not recorded which). These receptors were taken from an adult woman who had mild COVID-19 (a few samples of this study predate the infection). Cell type and time point are not known. Both conserved end residues are part of each CDR3. The D gene is left open where the match is weak. Size is omitted from some rows. Given values are once, few, many or a class for expanded clones.

V gene: TRBV4-1; D gene: .; clone size: many; J gene: TRBJ2-7; CDR3 protein: CASSQELGYEQYF; CDR3 DNA: TGCGCCAGCAGCCAAGAGTTGGGGTACGAGCAGTACTTC
V gene: TRBV9; D gene: .; clone size: .; J gene: TRBJ2-5; CDR3 protein: CASSVSRGMETQYF; CDR3 DNA: TGTGCCAGCAGCGTATCTAGGGGTATGGAGACCCAGTACTTC
V gene: TRBV7-8; D gene: .; clone size: .; J gene: TRBJ2-1; CDR3 protein: CASSSSGESSYNEQFF; CDR3 DNA: TGTGCCAGCAGCTCGTCGGGGGAGAGCTCCTACAATGAGCAGTTCTTC
V gene: TRBV15; D gene: TRBD1; clone size: .; J gene: TRBJ1-1; CDR3 protein: CATSSGDRGHNTEAFF; CDR3 DNA: TGTGCCACCAGCAGTGGAGACAGGGGTCACAACACTGAAGCTTTCTTT
V gene: TRBV29-1; D gene: .; clone size: .; J gene: TRBJ2-2; CDR3 protein: CSAQDRWDTGELFF; CDR3 DNA: TGCAGCGCCCAAGACAGGTGGGACACCGGGGAGCTGTTTTTT
V gene: TRBV5-1; D gene: .; clone size: .; J gene: TRBJ1-2; CDR3 protein: CASSSDQQSYGYTF; CDR3 DNA: TGCGCCAGCAGCTCAGACCAACAGTCCTATGGCTACACCTTC
V gene: TRBV14; D gene: .; clone size: .; J gene: TRBJ2-1; CDR3 protein: CASSQEIYNEQFF; CDR3 DNA: TGTGCCAGCAGCCAAGAGATTTACAATGAGCAGTTCTTC
V gene: TRBV20-1; D gene: TRBD2; clone size: few; J gene: TRBJ2-4; CDR3 protein: CSASRRLAGGVIQYF; CDR3 DNA: TGCAGTGCTAGTAGGAGACTAGCGGGGGGCGTCATTCAGTACTTC
V gene: TRBV5-1; D gene: .; clone size: .; J gene: TRBJ1-2; CDR3 protein: CASSLYQGTSYGYTF; CDR3 DNA: TGCGCCAGCAGCCTGTATCAGGGGACAAGCTATGGCTACACCTTC
V gene: TRBV7-8; D gene: TRBD2; clone size: few; J gene: TRBJ2-3; CDR3 protein: CASSQVSAGGTDTQYF; CDR3 DNA: TGTGCCAGCAGTCAAGTCTCTGCGGGGGGCACAGATACGCAGTATTTT
V gene: TRBV29-1; D gene: .; clone size: .; J gene: TRBJ1-1; CDR3 protein: CSAVANTEAFF; CDR3 DNA: TGCAGCGCGGTCGCGAACACTGAAGCTTTCTTT
V gene: TRBV7-9; D gene: TRBD1; clone size: few; J gene: TRBJ2-7; CDR3 protein: CASSMSGTGSYEQYF; CDR3 DNA: TGTGCCAGCAGCATGTCCGGGACAGGGTCCTACGAGCAGTACTTC
V gene: TRBV6-1; D gene: TRBD1; clone size: .; J gene: TRBJ2-7; CDR3 protein: CASSRQGHEQYF; CDR3 DNA: TGTGCCAGCAGTAGACAGGGCCACGAGCAGTACTTC
V gene: TRBV5-6; D gene: .; clone size: .; J gene: TRBJ1-1; CDR3 protein: CASSLFQGGGTEAFF; CDR3 DNA: TGTGCCAGCAGCTTGTTTCAGGGAGGAGGCACTGAAGCTTTCTTT
V gene: TRBV20-1; D gene: .; clone size: .; J gene: TRBJ2-4; CDR3 protein: CSARLTGAGNIQYF; CDR3 DNA: TGCAGTGCTAGGCTTACGGGGGCCGGAAACATTCAGTACTTC
V gene: TRBV6-2/TRBV6-3; D gene: TRBD2; clone size: .; J gene: TRBJ2-7; CDR3 protein: CASMGGFTNEQYF; CDR3 DNA: TGTGCCAGCATGGGGGGGTTTACCAACGAGCAGTACTTC
V gene: TRBV23-1; D gene: TRBD1; clone size: few; J gene: TRBJ2-4; CDR3 protein: CAGTGLTAKNIQYF; CDR3 DNA: TGCGCCGGGACAGGCCTAACAGCCAAAAACATTCAGTACTTC
V gene: TRBV5-1; D gene: TRBD1; clone size: .; J gene: TRBJ2-7; CDR3 protein: CASRSGQVEEQYF; CDR3 DNA: TGCGCCAGCAGGTCAGGACAGGTTGAAGAGCAGTACTTC
V gene: TRBV15; D gene: TRBD1; clone size: .; J gene: TRBJ1-2; CDR3 protein: CATGPDRGTGYTF; CDR3 DNA: TGTGCCACCGGCCCGGACAGGGGTACTGGCTACACCTTC
V gene: TRBV9; D gene: TRBD2; clone size: .; J gene: TRBJ2-3; CDR3 protein: CASSARLAGGVADTQYF; CDR3 DNA: TGTGCCAGCAGCGCTCGACTAGCGGGGGGGGTTGCAGATACGCAGTATTTT
V gene: TRBV15; D gene: .; clone size: .; J gene: TRBJ2-3; CDR3 protein: CATSRGVSTDTQYF; CDR3 DNA: TGTGCCACCAGCAGAGGTGTTTCCACAGATACGCAGTATTTT
V gene: TRBV12-3/TRBV12-4; D gene: .; clone size: .; J gene: TRBJ1-1; CDR3 protein: CASTAAGTENTEAFF; CDR3 DNA: TGTGCCAGCACTGCTGCTGGGACGGAGAACACTGAAGCTTTCTTT
V gene: TRBV7-9; D gene: .; clone size: few; J gene: TRBJ2-3; CDR3 protein: CASSQGGVGQYF; CDR3 DNA: TGTGCCAGCAGCCAGGGGGGTGTAGGGCAGTATTTT
V gene: TRBV20-1; D gene: .; clone size: few; J gene: TRBJ1-6; CDR3 protein: CSARETGHNSPLHF; CDR3 DNA: TGCAGTGCTAGAGAGACGGGGCATAATTCACCCCTCCACTTT
V gene: TRBV15; D gene: .; clone size: few; J gene: TRBJ1-3; CDR3 protein: CATSRRAYGNTIYF; CDR3 DNA: TGTGCCACCAGCCGGCGGGCGTATGGAAACACCATATATTTT
V gene: TRBV12-3/TRBV12-4; D gene: .; clone size: .; J gene: TRBJ1-5; CDR3 protein: CASSGPSGVVNQPQHF; CDR3 DNA: TGTGCCAGCAGTGGACCGAGTGGGGTTGTGAATCAGCCCCAGCATTTT
V gene: TRBV9; D gene: .; clone size: few; J gene: TRBJ1-5; CDR3 protein: CASSEGTLGNQPQHF; CDR3 DNA: TGTGCCAGCAGCGAAGGGACCCTCGGCAATCAGCCCCAGCATTTT
V gene: TRBV7-2; D gene: .; clone size: .; J gene: TRBJ2-2; CDR3 protein: CASSRRGLNTGELFF; CDR3 DNA: TGTGCCAGCAGCAGACGGGGGCTGAACACCGGGGAGCTGTTTTTT
V gene: TRBV5-1; D gene: TRBD2; clone size: few; J gene: TRBJ2-3; CDR3 protein: CASSSGGLAGDGDTQYF; CDR3 DNA: TGCGCCAGCAGCTCCGGCGGACTAGCGGGAGATGGAGATACGCAGTATTTT
V gene: TRBV4-2; D gene: .; clone size: many; J gene: TRBJ1-2; CDR3 protein: CASSQPDGNVNYGYTF; CDR3 DNA: TGTGCCAGCAGCCAGCCGGATGGGAATGTTAACTATGGCTACACCTTC
V gene: TRBV9; D gene: TRBD1; clone size: few; J gene: TRBJ1-2; CDR3 protein: CASSGQGAYYGYTF; CDR3 DNA: TGTGCCAGCAGCGGACAGGGGGCTTATTATGGCTACACCTTC
V gene: TRBV7-6; D gene: .; clone size: .; J gene: TRBJ1-3; CDR3 protein: CASSFLTGGANGNTIYF; CDR3 DNA: TGTGCCAGCAGCTTCTTAACGGGGGGCGCGAATGGAAACACCATATATTTT
V gene: TRBV7-9; D gene: .; clone size: .; J gene: TRBJ2-4; CDR3 protein: CASSRHGNIQYF; CDR3 DNA: TGTGCCAGCAGCCGCCACGGAAACATTCAGTACTTC
V gene: TRBV5-1; D gene: .; clone size: .; J gene: TRBJ2-3; CDR3 protein: CASCCSAATDTQYF; CDR3 DNA: TGCGCCAGCTGTTGCTCAGCTGCCACAGATACGCAGTATTTT
V gene: TRBV16; D gene: .; clone size: .; J gene: TRBJ2-2; CDR3 protein: CASSQYKAVLHGELFF; CDR3 DNA: TGTGCCAGCAGCCAATATAAGGCGGTTTTGCACGGGGAGCTGTTTTTT
V gene: TRBV13; D gene: TRBD2; clone size: few; J gene: TRBJ2-2; CDR3 protein: CASRVLAGGPNTGELFF; CDR3 DNA: TGTGCCAGCAGGGTGCTAGCGGGGGGTCCCAACACCGGGGAGCTGTTTTTT
V gene: TRBV12-3/TRBV12-4; D gene: .; clone size: .; J gene: TRBJ1-1; CDR3 protein: CASSLRGRGETEAFF; CDR3 DNA: TGTGCCAGCAGTTTGCGGGGGAGGGGAGAAACTGAAGCTTTCTTT
V gene: TRBV4-2; D gene: .; clone size: once; J gene: TRBJ2-5; CDR3 protein: CASSHGDASPRGETQYF; CDR3 DNA: TGTGCCAGCAGCCATGGCGACGCATCCCCACGGGGGGAGACCCAGTACTTC
V gene: TRBV7-9; D gene: .; clone size: few; J gene: TRBJ2-1; CDR3 protein: CASSRLSGVGNEQFF; CDR3 DNA: TGTGCCAGCAGCCGACTGTCAGGGGTGGGCAATGAGCAGTTCTTC
V gene: TRBV7-8; D gene: .; clone size: many; J gene: TRBJ2-5; CDR3 protein: CASSLEVETGLTEETQYF; CDR3 DNA: TGTGCCAGCAGCTTAGAAGTGGAAACAGGCCTGACCGAAGAGACCCAGTACTTC
V gene: TRBV5-6; D gene: .; clone size: .; J gene: TRBJ1-2; CDR3 protein: CASSLRRVNGYTF; CDR3 DNA: TGTGCCAGCAGCTTAAGAAGAGTCAACGGCTACACCTTC
V gene: TRBV5-1; D gene: .; clone size: .; J gene: TRBJ1-1; CDR3 protein: CASSLTPSATEAFF; CDR3 DNA: TGCGCCAGCAGCTTAACCCCCTCGGCCACTGAAGCTTTCTTT
V gene: TRBV20-1; D gene: .; clone size: .; J gene: TRBJ2-3; CDR3 protein: CSATDANGDTQYF; CDR3 DNA: TGCAGTGCTACGGATGCGAACGGGGATACGCAGTATTTT
V gene: TRBV18; D gene: .; clone size: .; J gene: TRBJ1-1; CDR3 protein: CASSPDPQMNTEAFF; CDR3 DNA: TGTGCCAGCTCACCCGACCCCCAGATGAACACTGAAGCTTTCTTT
V gene: TRBV5-1; D gene: TRBD2; clone size: .; J gene: TRBJ2-3; CDR3 protein: CASSLTSGGAVADTQYF; CDR3 DNA: TGCGCCAGCAGCTTAACTAGCGGGGGGGCCGTCGCAGATACGCAGTATTTT
V gene: TRBV27; D gene: TRBD1; clone size: .; J gene: TRBJ1-5; CDR3 protein: CASSLRGGFEPQHF; CDR3 DNA: TGTGCCAGCAGTTTGAGAGGGGGCTTTGAGCCCCAGCATTTT
V gene: TRBV7-9; D gene: .; clone size: few; J gene: TRBJ2-6; CDR3 protein: CASSFARRSGANVLTF; CDR3 DNA: TGTGCCAGCAGCTTCGCAAGGAGGTCTGGGGCCAACGTCCTGACTTTC
V gene: TRBV6-5; D gene: TRBD2; clone size: few; J gene: TRBJ2-7; CDR3 protein: CASSYPSGGNYEQYF; CDR3 DNA: TGTGCCAGCAGTTACCCTAGCGGGGGGAACTACGAGCAGTACTTC
V gene: TRBV15; D gene: TRBD2; clone size: few; J gene: TRBJ2-3; CDR3 protein: CATSSPILAGGRSDTQYF; CDR3 DNA: TGTGCCACCAGCAGCCCAATCCTAGCGGGGGGCCGGTCAGATACGCAGTATTTT
V gene: TRBV11-1; D gene: TRBD2; clone size: .; J gene: TRBJ2-1; CDR3 protein: CASSWTTSGSYNEQFF; CDR3 DNA: TGTGCCAGCAGCTGGACTACTAGCGGGAGCTACAATGAGCAGTTCTTC
V gene: TRBV2; D gene: TRBD1; clone size: .; J gene: TRBJ2-5; CDR3 protein: CASSEDRGDETQYF; CDR3 DNA: TGTGCCAGCAGTGAGGACAGGGGTGATGAGACCCAGTACTTC
V gene: TRBV12-3/TRBV12-4; D gene: .; clone size: .; J gene: TRBJ2-7; CDR3 protein: CASSGLPLEQYF; CDR3 DNA: TGTGCCAGCAGTGGACTGCCCCTCGAGCAGTACTTC